This TCR beta chain was found in a study of CD8+CD57+ T cells in acquired aplastic anemia (dated by TCRdb to 2016 to 2019). Regarding the complete study: DNA extracted from sorted CD4+ and CD8+ cells had a mean of about 3.2 ug, with a range of about 0.19 to 30 ug. A CD8+CD57+ expansion meant a frequency higher than the mean frequency seen in healthy subjects. Beyond this particular receptor, the publication reports: Although twenty-nine CD8+ CDR3 sequences were shared by patients and controls, these sequences appeared highly expressed in patients and within the immunodominant clones of patients. Between patients and healthy controls, no significant difference in CD8+ Simpson's diversity was found (P=0.060).

Profiling of TCR beta VDJ combinations and CDR3 sequences used genomic DNA as the template. An Illumina HiSeq 2000 was used for TCR repertoire sequencing. As for the authors' bioinformatics: Repertoire assessment relied on Simpson's diversity index, CDR3 size and DJ length profiles, and TRBV/TRBJ rearrangement plots. The most abundant DNA sequence in the deep sequencing data was taken as the immunodominant clone. CDR3 amino acid sequences were screened for sharing across subjects and were compared with published repertoires and the VDJdb database. TCRdb trimmed the raw reads at Q25, called clones with MiXCR and kept productive beta chains. CDR3 protein sequences are deduplicated, and each keeps its most common genes and DNA. TCRdb's processing, not the authors' own work, is the source of the V and J calls. For this sample the table gives about 200,000 distinct CDR3 sequences, of which 65% were detected only once. Around 58% of the sample lies in the top ten.

As concerns this clonotype: No cognate antigen has been identified for it. No quality values exist for individual bases; no much larger clone is one base distant.

V lost 0 bases and J lost 14 bases; the stretch between them is 23 bases long. In the germline V gene (reference sequence), CDR1 corresponds to LNHDA and CDR2 to SQIVND. From cysteine to phenylalanine, the CDR3 is 16 amino acids long. Just CDR3 DNA is preserved here, 48 bases in frame from base 1. Expansion of CD8+CD57+ cells had been shown by flow cytometry in the patients chosen for sequencing. Severe acquired aplastic anemia was diagnosed in all patients according to International Study of Aplastic Anemia and Agranulocytosis and Camitta criteria. Patients had received no therapy at the time of blood sampling. The study deep-sequenced TCR repertoires of sorted CD4+ and CD8+ blood T cells from severe aplastic anemia patients and healthy subjects. In the USA, patient enrollment took place under clinicaltrials.gov protocols 00001620, 01623167, 00001397, 00071045, 00081523 and 00961064. Ficoll-Paque density gradient centrifugation was used to isolate peripheral blood mononuclear cells. Before DNA extraction, CD4+ and CD8+ T cells were sorted with FACS or magnetic beads.

This receptor was identified in a human donor with aplastic anemia. The sequence is built from TRBV19 and TRBJ2-1; the best D guess is TRBD2, with 6 bases matching. The specimen was sorted CD4+, CD8+, or CD8+CD57+ T cells (not recorded which) from PBMCs. The CDR3 region reads CASSIDHAGRGFGEFF. The DNA reads TGTGCCAGTAGTATAGATCATGCGGGGCGAGGATTTGGGGAGTTCTTC.